This T cell receptor beta chain was observed in a study of tissue T cells after allogeneic stem cell transplantation. To note about this clone: Its specificity is unknown. The genes are named according to mouse. The read finishes 1 residue shy of the CDR3 end, and the germline J gene is used to complete it.

Study-level findings and limits: Shared clones across patients were few; motif clustering revealed tissue-specific shared signatures. Anatomically similar tissues had similar TCR repertoires within each patient.

CDR3 sequences, V/J genes, frequencies and template counts came from survey-depth TCRbeta sequencing. Assay: immunoSEQ multiplex PCR; the TCRdb copy retains only in-frame clones and omits some. The sample comprises 8,900 or so clones, over 35% of which are singletons, and 2% to 2.5% rests with the top ten. This CDR3 region has 14 residues. CDR1 and CDR2 (germline): SGHND, FRSKSL. After removal of 5 bases from V and 0 bases from J, the junction contained 1 base not matched to a gene. The time point was: mouse harvest day 7 after allogeneic transplant. The graft held 10^6 splenic CD5+ T cells and 10^7 T-cell-depleted bone marrow cells. Mice had MHC-mismatched B6 into BALB/c GVHD, sampled day 7 or 14.

The J gene is TRBJ2-1, the V gene TRBV15; 7 nucleotides match TRBD1. The clonotype comes from a female BALB/c mouse given C57BL/6 T cells with graft-versus-host disease after an allogeneic hematopoietic cell transplant. The sequenced sample was skin. The sequenced part of the CDR3 DNA is TGTGCCAGCAGTCGGGACAGTAACTATGCTGAGCAGTTC. Residues: CASSRDSNYAEQF. The whole CDR3 region reads CASSRDSNYAEQFF.